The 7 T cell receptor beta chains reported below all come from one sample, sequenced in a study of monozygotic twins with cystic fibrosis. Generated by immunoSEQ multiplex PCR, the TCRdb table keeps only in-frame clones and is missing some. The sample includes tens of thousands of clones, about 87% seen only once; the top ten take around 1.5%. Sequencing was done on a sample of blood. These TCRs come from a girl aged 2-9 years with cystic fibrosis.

The CDR3, as DNA: TGTGCCAGCAGCTCCGGGACTAGCCTCCGGACCGGGGAGCTGTTTTTT. Translating it yields CASSSGTSLRTGELFF. J is TRBJ2-2 and V is TRBV7-2; 9 bases align to TRBD2. The CDR3 extends over 16 amino acids. Germline assignment: CDR1 SGHTA and CDR2 FQGNSA. Germline trimming cut 4 bases from V and 5 bases from J; bases unmatched to any gene: 8.

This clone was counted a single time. In nucleotides, the CDR3 is TGCGCCAGCAGCTTCTCAGATAGCCAAGAGACCCAGTACTTC. Protein: CASSFSDSQETQYF. The chain uses TRBV5-1 and TRBJ2-5, with unresolved D. Germline values: CDR1 SGHRS, CDR2 YFSETQ. Trimming took off 2 bases at V and 1 base at J, with 9 bases between the two ends. The CDR3 extends over 14 amino acids.

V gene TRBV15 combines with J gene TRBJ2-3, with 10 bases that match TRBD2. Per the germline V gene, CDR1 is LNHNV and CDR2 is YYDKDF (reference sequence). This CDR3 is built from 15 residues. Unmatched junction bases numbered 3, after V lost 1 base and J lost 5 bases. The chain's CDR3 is CATSRGLAGVDTQYF. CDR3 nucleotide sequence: TGTGCCACCAGCAGAGGGCTAGCGGGGGTAGATACGCAGTATTTT.

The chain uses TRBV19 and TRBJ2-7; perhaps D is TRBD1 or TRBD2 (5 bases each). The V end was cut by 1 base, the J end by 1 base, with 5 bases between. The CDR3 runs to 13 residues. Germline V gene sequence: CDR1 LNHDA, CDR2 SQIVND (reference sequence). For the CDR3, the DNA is TGTGCCAGTAGTATAGGGGGGTCCTACGAGCAGTACTTC. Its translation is CASSIGGSYEQYF.

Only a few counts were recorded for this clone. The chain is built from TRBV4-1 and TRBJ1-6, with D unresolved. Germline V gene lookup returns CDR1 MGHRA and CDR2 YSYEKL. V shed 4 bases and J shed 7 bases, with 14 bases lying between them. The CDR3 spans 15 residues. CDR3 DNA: TGCGCCAGCAGCCGACAAGGTGATTCAAATTCACCCCTCCACTTT. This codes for CASSRQGDSNSPLHF.

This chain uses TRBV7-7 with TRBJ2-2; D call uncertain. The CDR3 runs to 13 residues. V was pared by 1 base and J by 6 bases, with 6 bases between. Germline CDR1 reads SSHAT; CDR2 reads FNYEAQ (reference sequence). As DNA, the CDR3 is TGTGCCAGCAGCTTAGGCCCACCCGGGGAGCTGTTTTTT. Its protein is CASSLGPPGELFF.

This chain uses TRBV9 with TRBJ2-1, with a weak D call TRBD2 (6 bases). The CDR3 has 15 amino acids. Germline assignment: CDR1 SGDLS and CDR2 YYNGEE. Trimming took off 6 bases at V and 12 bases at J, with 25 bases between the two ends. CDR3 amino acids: CASTRFLGDLTGQFF. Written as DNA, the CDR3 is TGTGCCAGCACCCGATTCCTCGGGGACTTGACGGGGCAGTTCTTC. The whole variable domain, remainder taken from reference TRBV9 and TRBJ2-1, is DSGVTQTPKHLITATGQRVTLRCSPRSGDLSVYWYQQSLDQGLQFLIQYYNGEERAKGNILERFSAQQFPDLHSELNLSSLELGDSALYFCASTRFLGDLTGQFFGPGTRLTVL.